The rows below give T cell receptor beta chains drawn from one sample of a study of CD8 T cells in Susac syndrome. TCRdb independently ran MiXCR on the immunoSEQ multiplex PCR reads; one entry per CDR3 protein. The sample consists of about 200,000 distinct CDR3 sequences, 95% of them appearing once. The source material was CD4+ T cells from PBMCs. The source of these receptors is a human donor in good health. CDR3s include the opening cysteine and the closing phenylalanine or tryptophan. A D gene is named only where the DNA matches it firmly. Not every row has a clone size; where given, it reads once, few, many or a size class.

V,J,size,D,DNA,CDR3
TRBV24-1,TRBJ2-1,NA,TRBD2,TGTGCCACCAGTGATCGAAGCGGGGGCCCGAGGAATGAGCAGTTCTTC,CATSDRSGGPRNEQFF
TRBV7-9,TRBJ1-2,NA,NA,TGTGCCAGCAGCTCTGGCGAGAGGGGAGATGGCTACACCTTC,CASSSGERGDGYTF
TRBV19,TRBJ2-1,NA,NA,TGTGCCAGTAGTACCACCCCTACTGGGGAGCAGTTCTTC,CASSTTPTGEQFF
TRBV9,TRBJ2-5,NA,NA,TGTGCCAGCAGCGTAGACGGAGCGACCCAGTACTTC,CASSVDGATQYF
TRBV25-1,TRBJ1-4,NA,NA,TGTGCCAGCAGTGCGGGGCAGGGAAGGGAAAAACTGTTTTTT,CASSAGQGREKLFF
TRBV3-1,TRBJ2-3,NA,NA,TGTGCCAGCAGCCACCTTGGAGATACGCAGTATTTT,CASSHLGDTQYF
TRBV29-1,TRBJ1-5,NA,NA,TGCAGCGTCACCGTCGGAGGGGGGGATCAGCCCCAGCATTTT,CSVTVGGGDQPQHF
TRBV20-1,TRBJ2-5,NA,TRBD2,TGCAGTGCTGTTAGGGCTAGCGGGGGGACCAGAGAGACCCAGTACTTC,CSAVRASGGTRETQYF
TRBV4-3,TRBJ1-2,NA,NA,TGCGCCAGCAGCCAAGCCAGGGCTCTCAATGGCTACACCTTC,CASSQARALNGYTF
TRBV3-1,TRBJ1-2,once,NA,TGTGCCAGCAGCCAAGGGGAGAACCTTGGCTATGGCTACACCTTC,CASSQGENLGYGYTF
TRBV3-1,TRBJ1-4,NA,NA,TGTGCCAGCAGCCAAGTTTGGCCGACCGAAAAACTGTTTTTT,CASSQVWPTEKLFF
TRBV12-3/TRBV12-4,TRBJ1-5,NA,NA,TGTGCCAGCAGTTTACAGGGACAGCCCCAGCATTTT,CASSLQGQPQHF
TRBV6-5,TRBJ1-2,once,NA,TGTGCCAGCAGTTACCGGGACGGCAGGACGCAGGGCTACACCTTC,CASSYRDGRTQGYTF
TRBV7-9,TRBJ2-7,NA,NA,TGTGCCAGCAGCGAACGACAGCCATACTACGAGCAGTACTTC,CASSERQPYYEQYF
TRBV3-1,TRBJ2-1,NA,NA,TGTGCCAGCAGCCCGGGACTTTACAGGGATGAGCAGTTCTTC,CASSPGLYRDEQFF
TRBV7-9,TRBJ2-6,NA,NA,TGTGCCAGCAGCCGACAGACATTGTCCTCTGGGGCCAACGTCCTGACTTTC,CASSRQTLSSGANVLTF
TRBV29-1,TRBJ2-1,NA,TRBD1,TGCAGCGTTGTTTCGGGGACAGCCTACAATGAGCAGTTCTTC,CSVVSGTAYNEQFF
TRBV27,TRBJ2-7,NA,TRBD1,TGTGCCAGCAGTCTAAATTATGGGACAGGGGTGGTCGACGAGCAGTACTTC,CASSLNYGTGVVDEQYF
TRBV29-1,TRBJ2-5,NA,NA,TGCAGCGAATTCAGTTCCCATCAAGAGACCCAGTACTTC,CSEFSSHQETQYF
TRBV29-1,TRBJ2-1,NA,TRBD2,TGCAGCGTTCAGACTAGCGGGATATACAATGAGCAGTTCTTC,CSVQTSGIYNEQFF
TRBV27,TRBJ2-2,NA,NA,TGTGCCAGCAGTTTCAAACCGGGACAGAACACCGGGGAGCTGTTTTTT,CASSFKPGQNTGELFF
TRBV20-1,TRBJ2-1,NA,NA,TGCAGTGCTAGAGAACTATACTACAATGAGCAGTTCTTC,CSARELYYNEQFF
TRBV3-1,TRBJ2-3,NA,NA,TGTGCCAGCAGCCCGACAACTACCACAGATACGCAGTATTTT,CASSPTTTTDTQYF
TRBV7-8,TRBJ2-4,once,TRBD2,TGTGCCAGCAGCTTAGTCGAGCGGGGGGACTTAGCCAAAAACATTCAGTACTTC,CASSLVERGDLAKNIQYF
TRBV7-8,TRBJ1-1,NA,TRBD1,TGTGCCAGCAGCATCAGGGGGCAGGGTGCTGAAGCTTTCTTT,CASSIRGQGAEAFF
TRBV11-2,TRBJ2-7,NA,TRBD1,TGTGCCAGCAGTCTTGGACAGGGAGTTTACGAGCAGTACTTC,CASSLGQGVYEQYF
TRBV12-3/TRBV12-4,TRBJ1-2,few,NA,TGTGCCAGCAGTATTCAACAGGGTCGAGGCTACACCTTC,CASSIQQGRGYTF
TRBV7-2,TRBJ1-2,NA,NA,TGTGCCAGCAGCCCCATGGGGATCTATGGCTACACCTTC,CASSPMGIYGYTF
TRBV9,TRBJ1-1,NA,NA,TGTGCCAGCAGCGTAGGAGGGACTGGGAACACTGAAGCTTTCTTT,CASSVGGTGNTEAFF
TRBV19,TRBJ1-1,NA,NA,TGTGCCAGTAGTATCCGTGATACAGGCGGTACTGAAGCTTTCTTT,CASSIRDTGGTEAFF
TRBV7-2,TRBJ2-7,NA,NA,TGTGCCAGCAGCTTAGTTCTCAGGGATTCTCAGTACTTC,CASSLVLRDSQYF
TRBV7-9,TRBJ2-5,NA,NA,TGTGCCTCCAATGGGGGTGGGCAAGAGACCCAGTACTTC,CASNGGGQETQYF
TRBV7-9,TRBJ2-2,NA,NA,TGTGCCAGCAGCCCAATGAGGGACACCGGGGAGCTGTTTTTT,CASSPMRDTGELFF
TRBV20-1,TRBJ2-5,NA,TRBD1,TGCAGTGCTAGCCGGGACAGGGCGCCCCAAGAGACCCAGTACTTC,CSASRDRAPQETQYF
TRBV25-1,TRBJ2-4,NA,NA,TGTGCCAGCAGTGAGGACAGAGAAGTAAACATTCAGTACTTC,CASSEDREVNIQYF
TRBV3-1,TRBJ1-1,NA,NA,TGTGCCAGCAGCCAACAGGAAGGTGAAGCTTTCTTT,CASSQQEGEAFF
TRBV11-2,TRBJ2-3,NA,TRBD2,TGTGCCAGCAGCCCTCTAGCGGGAGCCTTCACAGATACGCAGTATTTT,CASSPLAGAFTDTQYF
TRBV29-1,TRBJ2-1,NA,NA,TGCAGCGATAGCGGAGTGCCCTACAATGAGCAGTTCTTC,CSDSGVPYNEQFF
TRBV7-2,TRBJ2-7,NA,NA,TGTGCCAGCAGCTTGGTCGGGGCATCTTCCTACGAGCAGTACTTC,CASSLVGASSYEQYF
TRBV29-1,TRBJ2-1,NA,NA,TGCAGCGCCTCGGGAGTTTTAGGAAATGAGCAGTTCTTC,CSASGVLGNEQFF
TRBV29-1,TRBJ1-1,NA,NA,TGCAGCGTTGCACCGGACGGACTGAACACTGAAGCTTTCTTT,CSVAPDGLNTEAFF
TRBV12-3/TRBV12-4,TRBJ1-1,NA,TRBD1,TGTGCCAGCAACCAACAGGGGCAAGGGACTGAAGCTTTCTTT,CASNQQGQGTEAFF
TRBV27,TRBJ1-1,NA,NA,TGTGCCAGCAGTTTCCGCAGGGAGGGCACTGAAGCTTTCTTT,CASSFRREGTEAFF
TRBV9,TRBJ2-5,NA,NA,TGTGCCAGCAGCGTAGGACAGGCTGGGCGAGAGACCCAGTACTTC,CASSVGQAGRETQYF
TRBV29-1,TRBJ1-1,NA,TRBD1,TGCAGCGTTATGGGACAGGCGAACACTGAAGCTTTCTTT,CSVMGQANTEAFF
TRBV18,TRBJ1-2,NA,NA,TGTGCCAGCTCACCAATGGACGGCCCGTATGGCTACACCTTC,CASSPMDGPYGYTF
TRBV6-5,TRBJ1-5,few,NA,TGTGCCAGCAGTCACTCGGGGGGCAATCAGCCCCAGCATTTT,CASSHSGGNQPQHF
TRBV20-1,TRBJ2-1,NA,NA,TGCAGTGCTAGGGAGGCTAGCGCGAGTGAGCAGTTCTTC,CSAREASASEQFF
TRBV7-2,TRBJ2-1,NA,NA,TGTGCCAGCAGCTTATTCCGAGAATCGGGGTGGGAGTTCTTC,CASSLFRESGWEFF
TRBV7-3,TRBJ2-3,NA,NA,TGTGCCAGCAGCCCCGGGACTCGCACAGATACGCAGTATTTT,CASSPGTRTDTQYF
TRBV24-1,TRBJ2-1,NA,TRBD2,TGTGCCACCAGTGATACCGGGACTAGCGGGAAAGATGAGCAGTTCTTC,CATSDTGTSGKDEQFF
TRBV27,TRBJ1-5,NA,TRBD1,TGTGCCAGCAGTCTTGTGACAGGGACTCAGCCCCAGCATTTT,CASSLVTGTQPQHF
TRBV28,TRBJ1-2,NA,TRBD1,TGTGCCAGCAGTTCCACCGGGACAGGGGCCGCTAACTATGGCTACACCTTC,CASSSTGTGAANYGYTF
TRBV24-1,TRBJ1-5,NA,NA,TGTGCCACCAGCTCTCATACAGGAGCAAATCAGCCCCAGCATTTT,CATSSHTGANQPQHF
TRBV20-1,TRBJ2-3,NA,NA,TGCAGTGCTCGCTCGGGGGCCCGCGCAGATACGCAGTATTTT,CSARSGARADTQYF
TRBV27,TRBJ1-1,NA,NA,TGTGCCAGCAGTCTCGGCCGACAGGCATACACTGAAGCTTTCTTT,CASSLGRQAYTEAFF
TRBV18,TRBJ2-7,once,TRBD1,TGTGCCAGCTCCCAGGGACAGCAGACCTACGAGCAGTACTTC,CASSQGQQTYEQYF
TRBV24-1,TRBJ2-3,NA,NA,TGTGCCACCAGTGACCCGAGAGATACGCAGTATTTT,CATSDPRDTQYF
TRBV4-3,TRBJ2-5,NA,NA,TGCGCCAGCAGCCAAGTCAGAGGAGCAGGCCAAGAGACCCAGTACTTC,CASSQVRGAGQETQYF